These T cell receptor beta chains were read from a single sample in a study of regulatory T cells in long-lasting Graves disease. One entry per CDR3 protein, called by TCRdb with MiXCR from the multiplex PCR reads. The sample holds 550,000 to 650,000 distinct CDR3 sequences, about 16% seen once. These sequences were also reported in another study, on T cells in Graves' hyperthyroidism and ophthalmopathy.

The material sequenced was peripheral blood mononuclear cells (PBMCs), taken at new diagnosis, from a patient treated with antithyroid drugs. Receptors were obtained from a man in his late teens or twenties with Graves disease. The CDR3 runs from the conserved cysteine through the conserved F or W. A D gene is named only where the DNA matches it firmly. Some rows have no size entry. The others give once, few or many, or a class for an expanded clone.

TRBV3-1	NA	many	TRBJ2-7	CASSQGVGPTSRQYF	TGTGCCAGCAGCCAGGGGGTGGGACCCACCAGTCGGCAGTACTTC
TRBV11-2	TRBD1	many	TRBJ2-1	CASSRQGFSYNEQFF	TGTGCCAGCAGCCGACAGGGGTTCTCCTACAATGAGCAGTTCTTC
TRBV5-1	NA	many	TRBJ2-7	CASSLASGQGSYEQYF	TGCGCCAGCAGCTTGGCTTCGGGACAAGGGTCCTACGAGCAGTACTTC
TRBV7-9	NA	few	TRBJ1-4	CASSLRVGGTNEKLFF	TGTGCCAGCAGCCTTCGAGTGGGGGGAACTAATGAAAAACTGTTTTTT
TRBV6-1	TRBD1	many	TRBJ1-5	CASSDQGQGRAPQHF	TGTGCCAGCAGTGATCAGGGACAGGGTCGTGCGCCCCAGCATTTT
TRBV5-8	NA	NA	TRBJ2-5	CASSRLGWEETQYF	TGTGCCAGCAGCCGTCTGGGGTGGGAAGAGACCCAGTACTTC
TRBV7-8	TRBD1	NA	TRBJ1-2	CASSSQITDRIYNYGYTF	TGTGCCAGCAGCTCCCAAATCACGGACAGGATATATAACTATGGCTACACCTTC
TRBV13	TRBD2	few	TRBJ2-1	CASRWGLAGVEQFF	TGTGCCAGCAGATGGGGACTAGCGGGAGTCGAGCAGTTCTTC
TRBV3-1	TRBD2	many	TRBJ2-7	CASSLWASGVSYEQYF	TGTGCCAGCAGCCTATGGGCTAGCGGGGTTTCCTACGAGCAGTACTTC
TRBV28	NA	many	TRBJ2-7	CASSGWGTSYEQYF	TGTGCCAGCAGTGGGTGGGGGACCTCCTACGAGCAGTACTTC
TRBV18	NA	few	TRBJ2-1	CASSPPAASDEQFF	TGTGCCAGCTCACCACCTGCCGCTAGCGATGAGCAGTTCTTC
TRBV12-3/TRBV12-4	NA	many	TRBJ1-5	CASSRGGEEPQHF	TGTGCCAGCAGCCGAGGGGGGGAAGAGCCCCAGCATTTT
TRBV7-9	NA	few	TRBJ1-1	CASSLLGQTTEAFF	TGTGCCAGCAGCTTACTAGGACAGACAACTGAAGCTTTCTTT
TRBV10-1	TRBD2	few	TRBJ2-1	CASSDNGLAGGPVYDEQFF	TGCGCCAGCAGTGATAATGGTCTAGCGGGAGGGCCCGTGTATGATGAGCAGTTCTTC
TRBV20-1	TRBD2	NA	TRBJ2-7	CSFLLATSSYEQYF	TGCAGTTTTTTACTAGCGACCTCTTCCTACGAGCAGTACTTC
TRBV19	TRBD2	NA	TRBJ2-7	CASSMARGGEQYF	TGTGCCAGTAGTATGGCCCGGGGGGGCGAGCAGTACTTC
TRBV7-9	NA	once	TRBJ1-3	CASRHRAGNTIYF	TGTGCCAGCAGACACCGCGCAGGAAACACCATATATTTT
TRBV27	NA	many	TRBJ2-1	CASRRDSTTYNEQFF	TGTGCCAGCAGACGGGACTCCACCACCTACAATGAGCAGTTCTTC
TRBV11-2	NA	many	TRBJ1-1	CASSTRVGGDAEAFF	TGTGCCAGCAGCACCCGTGTAGGCGGAGACGCTGAAGCTTTCTTT
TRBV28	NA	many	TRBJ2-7	CASSLSAYEQYF	TGTGCCAGCAGTCTGAGTGCCTACGAGCAGTACTTC
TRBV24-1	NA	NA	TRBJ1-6	CATRDRSSYNSPLHF	TGTGCCACAAGAGACCGGAGCTCCTATAATTCACCCCTCCACTTT
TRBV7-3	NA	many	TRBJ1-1	CASSVDGGNTEAFF	TGCGCCAGCAGCGTGGACGGGGGGAACACTGAAGCTTTCTTT
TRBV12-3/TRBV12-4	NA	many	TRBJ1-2	CASSFIGQRYGYTF	TGTGCCAGCAGTTTCATCGGACAGCGCTATGGCTACACCTTC
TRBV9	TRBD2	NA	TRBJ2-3	CASSSSGPPDTQYF	TGTGCCAGCAGCTCTAGCGGACCCCCAGATACGCAGTATTTT
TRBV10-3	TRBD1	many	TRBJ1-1	CAISDWTGLNTEAFF	TGTGCCATCAGTGACTGGACAGGGCTGAACACTGAAGCTTTCTTT
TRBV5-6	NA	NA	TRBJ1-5	CASSLALQGSYQPQHF	TGTGCCAGCAGCTTGGCCCTTCAGGGAAGTTATCAGCCCCAGCATTTT
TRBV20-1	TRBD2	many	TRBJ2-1	CSARDRRLAAAGEQFF	TGCAGTGCTAGAGATCGTCGGCTAGCGGCCGCCGGTGAGCAGTTCTTC
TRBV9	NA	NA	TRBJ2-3	CASSVRRASTDTQYF	TGTGCCAGCAGCGTCCGGAGGGCTAGCACAGATACGCAGTATTTT
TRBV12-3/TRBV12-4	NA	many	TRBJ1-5	CASSQGLGQPQHF	TGTGCCAGCAGTCAGGGTTTGGGTCAGCCCCAGCATTTT
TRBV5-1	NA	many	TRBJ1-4	CASSWGTAGEKLFF	TGCGCCAGCAGCTGGGGGACGGCCGGTGAAAAACTGTTTTTT
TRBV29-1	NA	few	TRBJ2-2	CSVGQVDTGELFF	TGCAGCGTTGGACAGGTGGACACCGGGGAGCTGTTTTTT
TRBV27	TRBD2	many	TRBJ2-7	CASNSGRGLSYEQYF	TGTGCCAGCAATAGCGGGAGAGGGCTCTCCTACGAGCAGTACTTC
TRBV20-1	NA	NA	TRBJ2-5	CSARDLSGRETQYF	TGCAGTGCTAGAGATTTATCGGGGCGAGAGACCCAGTACTTC
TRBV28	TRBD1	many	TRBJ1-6	CASHSRQGVYSPLHF	TGTGCCAGCCACTCCAGACAGGGGGTTTATTCACCCCTCCACTTT